A selection of T cell receptor beta chains follows, all from one sample in a study of T cell responses to AZD1222 COVID-19 vaccine. Sequencing used immunoSEQ multiplex PCR; TCRdb keeps in-frame clones, though not all of them. The table lists some 79,000 clones, approximately 85% of them singletons. Sequenced here: peripheral blood, sampled 28 days after the second AZD1222 dose. Receptors were obtained from an adult who received the AZD1222 COVID-19 vaccine. Both conserved end residues are part of each CDR3. Each record gives: D gene, clone size, V gene, J gene, CDR3 DNA, CDR3 protein. D genes are given only for firm matches. Part of the rows lack a size; the others show once, few, many or a class for expanded clones.

>.|.|TRBV29-1|TRBJ2-1
TGCAGCGTTGAATTCGGCCTAAGTTACAATGAGCAGTTCTTC
CSVEFGLSYNEQFF
>.|.|TRBV19|TRBJ1-1
TGTGCCAGTAGTATAACTCGAACTGAAGCTTTCTTT
CASSITRTEAFF
>.|.|TRBV28|TRBJ2-7
TGTGCCAGCAGTTTAGAACAGACTTACGAGCAGTACTTC
CASSLEQTYEQYF
>.|.|TRBV5-1|TRBJ2-2
TGCGCCAGCAGCTTGGCCGTCGGAGGGATCGGGGAGCTGTTTTTT
CASSLAVGGIGELFF
>TRBD1|.|TRBV19|TRBJ2-3
TGTGCCAGTCTTGACAGGGGGCTCACAGATACGCAGTATTTT
CASLDRGLTDTQYF
>TRBD2|few|TRBV5-1|TRBJ2-1
TGCGCCAGCAGCCTCTCCGGGACTAGCGGCAGTGAGCAGTTCTTC
CASSLSGTSGSEQFF
>TRBD1|once|TRBV18|TRBJ1-1
TGTGCCAGCTCACCACGGACAGGGGACACTGAAGCTTTCTTT
CASSPRTGDTEAFF
>.|.|TRBV28|TRBJ1-1
TGTGCCAGCAGCCCGGTGAGACAGGACACTGAAGCTTTCTTT
CASSPVRQDTEAFF
>.|.|TRBV11-2|TRBJ1-1
TGTGCCAGCAGCCACAGGTCGGAAGCTTTCTTT
CASSHRSEAFF
>TRBD1|.|TRBV24-1|TRBJ2-7
TGTGCCACGGGACAGGGTTTCGGCGAGCAGTACTTC
CATGQGFGEQYF
>.|.|TRBV6-6|TRBJ1-2
TGTGCCAGCAGTCCTCAGGGAAACTATGGCTACACCTTC
CASSPQGNYGYTF
>TRBD1|.|TRBV5-1|TRBJ2-2
TGCGCCAGCAGCTATACCGGGACAGGGTTGTCCGGGGAGCTGTTTTTT
CASSYTGTGLSGELFF
>.|once|TRBV28|TRBJ2-1
TGTGCCAGCAGTTTCGGCGGCCACAATGAGCAGTTCTTC
CASSFGGHNEQFF
>.|.|TRBV18|TRBJ1-2
TGTGCCAGCTCACCACCGGTGGGGTACTATGGCTACACCTTC
CASSPPVGYYGYTF
>TRBD2|.|TRBV7-3|TRBJ2-1
TGTGCCAGCAGTTTAAAAGCCACGGGAGGAACCTACAATGAGCAGTTCTTC
CASSLKATGGTYNEQFF
>TRBD1|once|TRBV6-6|TRBJ1-6
TGTGCCAGCAGTTACTTGGTACAGGGGGCGACCCCCCTCCACTTT
CASSYLVQGATPLHF
>.|once|TRBV4-1|TRBJ1-2
TGCGCCAGCAGCCAAGATTCCTTCGTAGACAGCTATGGCTACACCTTC
CASSQDSFVDSYGYTF
>.|.|TRBV7-2|TRBJ1-2
TGTGCCAGCAGCTTAGAGCAGGGGCCCTATGGCTACACCTTC
CASSLEQGPYGYTF
>.|medium-sized|TRBV18|TRBJ2-7
TGTGCCAGCTCACGTGAGACCTCCTACGAGCAGTACTTC
CASSRETSYEQYF
>.|.|TRBV7-9|TRBJ1-6
TGTGCCAGCAGCTTAGCCGGGTTCGCGTCTTCACCCCTCCACTTT
CASSLAGFASSPLHF
>.|.|TRBV5-1|TRBJ1-1
TGCGCCAGCAGCTTGGCCGCGGGGGCGAACACTGAAGCTTTCTTT
CASSLAAGANTEAFF
>.|.|TRBV3-1/TRBV3-2|TRBJ1-1
TGTGCCAGCAGCGCAATGGCGGGGTACACTGAAGCTTTCTTT
CASSAMAGYTEAFF
>.|.|TRBV4-3|TRBJ2-1
TGCGCCAGCAGCCAAGGTGGGCCAAGTGCCTATGAGCAGTTCTTC
CASSQGGPSAYEQFF
>.|.|TRBV7-7|TRBJ2-2
TGTGCTAGCAGCTTAGAGGAATCCGGGGAGCTGTTTTTT
CASSLEESGELFF
>.|.|TRBV6-5|TRBJ2-1
TGTGCCAGCAGCCCCGGCTGGATCTACAATGAGCAGTTCTTC
CASSPGWIYNEQFF
>.|.|TRBV4-2|TRBJ2-1
TGTGCCAGCAGCCAAGCGACTACAAGCTCCTACAATGAGCAGTTCTTC
CASSQATTSSYNEQFF
>.|once|TRBV12-5|TRBJ2-7
TGTGCTAGTGGTTCTTCATCCGGGCTAGCCTACGAGCAGTACTTC
CASGSSSGLAYEQYF
>TRBD2|.|TRBV5-1|TRBJ2-1
TGCGCCAGCAGCTCTCTAGCGGAGTCCTACAATGAGCAGTTCTTC
CASSSLAESYNEQFF
>TRBD1|.|TRBV19|TRBJ1-5
TGTGCCAGTAGGACGAAAAGCGGGACAGGGGCCAATCAGCCCCAGCATTTT
CASRTKSGTGANQPQHF
>.|once|TRBV10-2|TRBJ1-2
TGCGCCAGCAGTGCTCAGGGAGCTTATGGCTACACCTTC
CASSAQGAYGYTF
>.|.|TRBV28|TRBJ2-2
TGTGCCAGCTCAAAGGGGGAGCGTCAGGGGGAGCTGTTTTTT
CASSKGERQGELFF
>.|.|TRBV7-8|TRBJ1-2
TGTGCCAGCAGTTCCCCCGGTCGGGGACCCTATGGCTACACCTTC
CASSSPGRGPYGYTF